The 5 T cell receptor beta chains in this list originate from one sample, sequenced in a study of shared clonotypes between healthy human individuals. The repertoire was sequenced with immunoSEQ multiplex PCR; TCRdb's copy has only in-frame clones and lacks some. Counted here are roughly 2.5 million clones, approximately 94% occurring once; the ten biggest clones make up about 0.13%. Input material: naive CD4+ T cells sorted from blood. Subset described: CD45RA+ positively selected. All receptors derive from a young man in good health.

The chain couples TRBV28 to TRBJ2-5; 7 positions match TRBD2. This CDR3 contains 11 residues. CDR1 and CDR2 from the germline V gene are MDHEN and SYDVKM. With 11 bases clipped from V and 6 bases from J, the junction kept 6 bases outside the gene matches. CDR3 sequence reads: CAAGLDQTQYF. The DNA for the CDR3 is TGTGCCGCAGGACTAGATCAGACCCAGTACTTC.

This clone was seen just once. V gene TRBV7-2 combines with J gene TRBJ2-1; 7 bases agree with TRBD2. Trimming removed 10 bases from V and 0 bases from J; junction bases left unmatched: 3. The CDR3 spans 13 residues. CDR1 and CDR2 (germline): SGHTA, FQGNSA. The CDR3 DNA reads as TGTGCCACCATAGCGGGCTCCTACAATGAGCAGTTCTTC. This gives the protein CATIAGSYNEQFF.

The chain uses TRBV13 and TRBJ1-1; D gene ambiguous. The CDR3 contains 15 residues. V was clipped by 0 bases and J by 0 bases, with 8 bases between them. The germline gives CDR1 PRHDT, CDR2 FYEKMQ (reference sequence). Here the CDR3 DNA reads TGTGCCAGCAGCTTAGGTCCAGAGATGAACACTGAAGCTTTCTTT. It encodes CASSLGPEMNTEAFF.

The genes are TRBV10-2 and TRBJ2-1, with 11 bases identical to TRBD2. The germline V gene encodes CDR1 WSHSY and CDR2 SAAADI. After removal of 8 bases from V and 4 bases from J, the junction contained 10 bases not matched to a gene. The CDR3 sequence is 16 residues long. CDR3 bases: TGCGCCAGCCTCGCCCTCACTAGCGGGAGATACAATGAGCAGTTCTTC. Translated, it gives CASLALTSGRYNEQFF.

Comments on this clone: Other DNA variants within this sample encode the same CDR3. This chain uses TRBV10-3 with TRBJ2-5, with D possibly TRBD2 on 5 matching bases. V lost 3 bases and J 5 bases, leaving 10 bases between the germline ends. This CDR3 comprises 13 residues. Per germline, CDR1 ENHRY and CDR2 SYGVKD. The CDR3 DNA reads TGTGCCATCAGTGATAGTGGCGGGGAGACCCAGTACTTC. Translated: CAISDSGGETQYF.